This TCR beta chain was obtained from a study of OX40 agonist ivuxolimab in advanced cancers. Study details: It was permissible to have had prior anti-PD-1, anti-PD-L1 or anti-CTLA-4 therapy, and about 40% had some. Study-wide findings and caveats: Circulating CD4+ and CD8+ T cells showed clonal expansion by week 6 at 0.1 to 3.0 mg/kg. No determination was made of the antigen specificity of the expanded peripheral T cells.

Repertoires were generated with immunoSEQ multiplex PCR, while TCRdb's copy carries only in-frame clones and drops some. The table shows roughly 58,000 clones, with approximately 93% occurring only once. Exclusion applied to patients with autoimmune disease history or systemic immunosuppression. Turning to this clone: Its target is unknown.

The CDR3 has 16 amino acids. The V segment lost 2 bases and the J segment 7 bases; nucleotides outside the gene matches: 7. The germline V gene has CDR1 MDHEN and CDR2 SYDVKM. The specimen was CD4+ or CD8+ T cells sorted from blood, collected in a trial of the OX40 agonist ivuxolimab. The chain is built from TRBV28 and TRBJ2-2, with 10 bases that match TRBD2. This receptor was taken from an adult with an advanced solid tumor such as melanoma, head and neck, liver or kidney cancer. The CDR3 is CASSLPAGGLHGELFF. CDR3 bases: TGTGCCAGCAGTTTACCAGCGGGAGGGCTTCACGGGGAGCTGTTTTTT.